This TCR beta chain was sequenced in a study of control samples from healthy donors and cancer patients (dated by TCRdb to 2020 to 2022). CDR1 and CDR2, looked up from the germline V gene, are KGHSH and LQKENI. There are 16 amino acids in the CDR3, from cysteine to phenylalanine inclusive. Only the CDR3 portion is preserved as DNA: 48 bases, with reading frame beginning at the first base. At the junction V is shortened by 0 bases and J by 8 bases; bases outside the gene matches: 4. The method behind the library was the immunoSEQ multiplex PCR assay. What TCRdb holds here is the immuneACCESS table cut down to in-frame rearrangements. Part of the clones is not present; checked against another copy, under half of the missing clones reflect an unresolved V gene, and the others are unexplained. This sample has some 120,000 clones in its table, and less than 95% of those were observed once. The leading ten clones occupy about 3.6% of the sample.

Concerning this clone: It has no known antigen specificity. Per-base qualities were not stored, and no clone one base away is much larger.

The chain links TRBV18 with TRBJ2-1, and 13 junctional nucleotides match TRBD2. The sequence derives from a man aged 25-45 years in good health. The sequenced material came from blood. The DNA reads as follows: TGTGCCAGCTCACCACCCCGACTAGCGGGGGGTCATGAGCAGTTCTTC. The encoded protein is CASSPPRLAGGHEQFF.